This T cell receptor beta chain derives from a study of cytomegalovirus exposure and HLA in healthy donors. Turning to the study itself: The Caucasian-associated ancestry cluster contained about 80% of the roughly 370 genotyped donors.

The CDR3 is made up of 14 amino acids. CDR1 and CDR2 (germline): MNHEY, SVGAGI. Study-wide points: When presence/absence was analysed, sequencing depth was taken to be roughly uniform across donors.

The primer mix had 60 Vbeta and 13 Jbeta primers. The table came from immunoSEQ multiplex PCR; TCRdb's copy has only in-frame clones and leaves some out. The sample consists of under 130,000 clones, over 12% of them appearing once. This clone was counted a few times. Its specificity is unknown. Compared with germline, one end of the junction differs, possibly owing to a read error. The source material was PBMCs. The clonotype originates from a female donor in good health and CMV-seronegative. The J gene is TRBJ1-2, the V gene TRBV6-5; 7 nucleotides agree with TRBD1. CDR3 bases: TGTGCCAGCAGTCCAAACCAAAACAGGGGCGGTGGGGCCTTC. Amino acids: CASSPNQNRGGGAF.